This T cell receptor (beta chain) comes out of a study of cytomegalovirus exposure and HLA in healthy donors. The CDR3 is made up of 15 amino acids. V gave up 6 bases and J gave up 2 bases, with 16 bases separating them. The germline V gene encodes CDR1 LNHDA and CDR2 SQIVND (reference sequence). The PCR used 60 Vbeta and 13 Jbeta primers. Only in-frame clones appear in the TCRdb table, and some are missing; sequencing was by immunoSEQ multiplex PCR. The table shows 95,000 to 110,000 clones, with almost 80% occurring only once. The J gene is TRBJ2-5, the V gene TRBV19, with a possible D match to TRBD2 (6 bases). Sequencing was carried out using PBMCs. The receptor's source is a man aged 55-75 years in good health and CMV-seropositive. The CDR3 sequence: CASRGGTTGQETQYF. The CDR3 DNA sequence: TGTGCCAGTAGAGGCGGGACCACCGGGCAAGAGACCCAGTACTTC.